This TCR beta chain emerged from a study of T cell changes during pregnancy in multiple sclerosis. Assay: immunoSEQ multiplex PCR; the TCRdb copy retains only in-frame clones and omits some. Here the sample spans about 34,000 clones, about 90% being singletons. The CDR3 is made up of 14 amino acids. In germline, CDR1 is SGHNT, CDR2 YYREEE (reference sequence). Trimming stripped 2 bases from V and 3 bases from J, with 12 bases between. This receptor was obtained from a female donor with multiple sclerosis, enrolled in a pregnancy study. Sequenced material: CD8+ T cells from peripheral blood mononuclear cells, taken in the third trimester of pregnancy. The chain employs TRBV5-4 and TRBJ2-7; a weak D match, TRBD2 (7 bases). DNA for the CDR3: TGTGCCAGCAGCTTCAGGGGAGGGTTCTACGAGCAGTACTTC. It translates to CASSFRGGFYEQYF.